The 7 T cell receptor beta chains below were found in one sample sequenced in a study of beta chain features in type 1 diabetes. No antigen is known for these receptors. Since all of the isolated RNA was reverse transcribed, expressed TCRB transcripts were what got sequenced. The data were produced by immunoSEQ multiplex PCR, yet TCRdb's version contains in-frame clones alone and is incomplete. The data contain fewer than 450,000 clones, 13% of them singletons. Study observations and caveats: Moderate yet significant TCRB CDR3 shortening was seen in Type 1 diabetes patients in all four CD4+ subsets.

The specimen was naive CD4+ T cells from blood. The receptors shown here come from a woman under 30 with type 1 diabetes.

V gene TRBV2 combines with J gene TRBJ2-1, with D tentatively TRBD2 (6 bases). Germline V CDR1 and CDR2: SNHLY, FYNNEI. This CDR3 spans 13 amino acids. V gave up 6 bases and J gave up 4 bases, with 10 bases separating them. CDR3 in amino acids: CASRRDLYNEQFF. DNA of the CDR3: TGTGCCAGCAGGCGGGACCTATACAATGAGCAGTTCTTC. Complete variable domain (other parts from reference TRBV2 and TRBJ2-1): EPEVTQTPSHQVTQMGQEVILRCVPISNHLYFYWYRQILGQKVEFLVSFYNNEISEKSEIFDDQFSVERPDGSNFTLKIRSTKLEDSAMYFCASRRDLYNEQFFGPGTRLTVL.

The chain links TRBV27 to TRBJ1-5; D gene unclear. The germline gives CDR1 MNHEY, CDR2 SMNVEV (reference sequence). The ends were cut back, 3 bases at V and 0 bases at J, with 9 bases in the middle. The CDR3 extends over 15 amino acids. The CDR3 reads CASSFHSSSNQPQHF. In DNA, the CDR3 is TGTGCCAGCAGTTTCCATAGTTCTAGCAATCAGCCCCAGCATTTT.

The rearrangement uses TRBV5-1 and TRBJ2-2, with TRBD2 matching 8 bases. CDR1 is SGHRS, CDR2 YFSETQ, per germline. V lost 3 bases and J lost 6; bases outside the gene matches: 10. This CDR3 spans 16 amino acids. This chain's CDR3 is CASSSDPGTSAGELFF. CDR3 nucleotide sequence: TGCGCCAGCAGCTCCGACCCCGGGACTAGTGCCGGGGAGCTGTTTTTT.

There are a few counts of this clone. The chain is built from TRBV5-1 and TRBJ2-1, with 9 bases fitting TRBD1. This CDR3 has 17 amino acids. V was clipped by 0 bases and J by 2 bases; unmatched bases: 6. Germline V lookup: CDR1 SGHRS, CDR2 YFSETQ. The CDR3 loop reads CASSLAGQGTPYNEQFF. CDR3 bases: TGCGCCAGCAGCTTGGCTGGACAGGGGACCCCCTACAATGAGCAGTTCTTC.

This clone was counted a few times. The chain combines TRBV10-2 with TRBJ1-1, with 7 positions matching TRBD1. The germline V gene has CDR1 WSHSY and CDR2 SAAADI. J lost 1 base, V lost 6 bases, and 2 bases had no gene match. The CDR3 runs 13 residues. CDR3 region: CASRGQWNTEAFF. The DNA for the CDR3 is TGCGCCAGCAGGGGACAGTGGAACACTGAAGCTTTCTTT.

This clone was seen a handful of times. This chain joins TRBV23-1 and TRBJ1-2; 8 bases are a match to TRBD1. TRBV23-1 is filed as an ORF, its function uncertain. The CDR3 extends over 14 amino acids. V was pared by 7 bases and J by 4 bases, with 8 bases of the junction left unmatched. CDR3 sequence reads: CASTAGGAGYGYTF. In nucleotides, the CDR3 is TGCGCCAGCACCGCAGGGGGCGCGGGCTATGGCTACACCTTC.

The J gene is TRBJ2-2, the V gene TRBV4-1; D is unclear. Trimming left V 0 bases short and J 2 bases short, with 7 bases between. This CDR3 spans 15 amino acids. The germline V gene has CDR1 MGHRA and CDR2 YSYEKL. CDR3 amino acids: CASSQEAFNTGELFF. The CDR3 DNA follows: TGCGCCAGCAGCCAAGAGGCCTTTAACACCGGGGAGCTGTTTTTT.